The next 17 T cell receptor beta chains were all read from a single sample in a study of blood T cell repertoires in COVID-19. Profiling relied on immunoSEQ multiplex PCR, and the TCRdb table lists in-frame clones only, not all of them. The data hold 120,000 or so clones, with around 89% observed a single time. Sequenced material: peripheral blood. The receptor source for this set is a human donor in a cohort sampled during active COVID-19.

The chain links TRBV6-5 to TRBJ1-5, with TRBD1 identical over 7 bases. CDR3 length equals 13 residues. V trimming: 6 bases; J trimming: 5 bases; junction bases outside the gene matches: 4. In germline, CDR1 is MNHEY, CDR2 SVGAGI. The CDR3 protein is CASRVTGDQPQHF. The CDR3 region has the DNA TGTGCCAGCAGGGTCACAGGGGATCAGCCCCAGCATTTT.

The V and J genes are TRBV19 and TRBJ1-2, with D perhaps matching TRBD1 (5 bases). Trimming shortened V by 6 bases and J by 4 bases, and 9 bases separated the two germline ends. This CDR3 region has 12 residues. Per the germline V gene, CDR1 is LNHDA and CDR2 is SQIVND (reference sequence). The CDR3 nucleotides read TGTGCCAGTAGCAGTGACAGCTATGGCTACACCTTC. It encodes CASSSDSYGYTF.

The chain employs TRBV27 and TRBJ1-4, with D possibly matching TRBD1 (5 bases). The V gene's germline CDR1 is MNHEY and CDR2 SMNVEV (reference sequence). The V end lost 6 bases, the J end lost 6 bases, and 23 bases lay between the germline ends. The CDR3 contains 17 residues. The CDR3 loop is CASSNRRGRVVYEKLFF. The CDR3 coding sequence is TGTGCCAGCAGCAACAGGAGGGGAAGGGTTGTATATGAAAAACTGTTTTTT.

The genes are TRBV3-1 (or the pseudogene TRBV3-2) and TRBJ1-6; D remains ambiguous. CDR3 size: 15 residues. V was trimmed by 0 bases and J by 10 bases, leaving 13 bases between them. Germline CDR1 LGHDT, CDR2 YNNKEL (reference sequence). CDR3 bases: TGTGCCAGCAGCCAAGACGGGCGGGCGCGATCACCCCTCCACTTT. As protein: CASSQDGRARSPLHF.

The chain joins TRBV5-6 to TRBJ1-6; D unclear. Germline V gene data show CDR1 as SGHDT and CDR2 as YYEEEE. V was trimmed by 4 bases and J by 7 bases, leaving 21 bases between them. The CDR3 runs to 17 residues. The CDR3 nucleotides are TGTGCCAGCAGCCTTAAAAGGAGGTCCGGGGAAAATTCACCCCTCCACTTT. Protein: CASSLKRRSGENSPLHF.

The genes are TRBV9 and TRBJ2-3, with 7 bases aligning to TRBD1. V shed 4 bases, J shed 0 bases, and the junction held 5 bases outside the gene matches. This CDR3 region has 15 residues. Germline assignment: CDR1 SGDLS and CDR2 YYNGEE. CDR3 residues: CASSWTGRSTDTQYF. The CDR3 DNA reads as TGTGCCAGCAGCTGGACAGGAAGGAGCACAGATACGCAGTATTTT.

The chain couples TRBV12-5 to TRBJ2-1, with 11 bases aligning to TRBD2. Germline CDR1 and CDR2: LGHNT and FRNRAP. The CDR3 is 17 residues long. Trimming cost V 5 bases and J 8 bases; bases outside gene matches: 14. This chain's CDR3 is CASGLTVSGGAYDEQFF. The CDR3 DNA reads TGTGCTAGTGGTCTGACCGTTAGCGGGGGGGCTTACGATGAGCAGTTCTTC.

CDR3 nucleotide sequence: TGTGCCTACGGGACATCCCTACGGGACAATGAGCAGTTCTTC. Translated: CAYGTSLRDNEQFF. The chain carries TRBV7-9 and TRBJ2-1; D perhaps matches TRBD1 (6 bases). CDR1 is SEHNR, CDR2 FQNEAQ, per germline (reference sequence). V was shortened by 11 bases and J by 5 bases, with 19 bases between the two germline ends. The CDR3 sequence is 14 residues long.

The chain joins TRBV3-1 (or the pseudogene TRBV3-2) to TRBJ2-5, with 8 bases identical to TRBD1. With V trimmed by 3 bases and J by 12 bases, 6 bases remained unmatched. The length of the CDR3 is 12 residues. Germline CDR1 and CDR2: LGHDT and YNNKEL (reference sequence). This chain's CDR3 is CASSHGQTGEYF. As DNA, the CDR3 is TGTGCCAGCAGCCATGGACAGACAGGGGAGTACTTC.

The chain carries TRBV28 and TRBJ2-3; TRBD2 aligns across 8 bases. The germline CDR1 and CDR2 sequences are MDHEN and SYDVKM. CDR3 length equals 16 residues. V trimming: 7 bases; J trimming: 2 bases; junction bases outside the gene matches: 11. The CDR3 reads CASIPRGAGVTDTQYF. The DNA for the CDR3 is TGTGCCAGCATCCCAAGAGGAGCGGGGGTCACAGATACGCAGTATTTT.

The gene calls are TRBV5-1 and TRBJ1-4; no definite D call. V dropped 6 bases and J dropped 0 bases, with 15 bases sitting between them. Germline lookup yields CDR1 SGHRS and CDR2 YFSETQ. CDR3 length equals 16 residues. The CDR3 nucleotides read TGCGCCAGCACTCTTTACTTCGGGGCAACTAATGAAAAACTGTTTTTT. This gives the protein CASTLYFGATNEKLFF.

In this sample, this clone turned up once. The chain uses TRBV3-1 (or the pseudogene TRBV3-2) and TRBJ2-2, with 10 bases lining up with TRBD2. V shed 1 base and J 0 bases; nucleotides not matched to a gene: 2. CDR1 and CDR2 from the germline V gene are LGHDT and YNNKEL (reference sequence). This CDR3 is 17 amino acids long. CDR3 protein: CASSQAAGGANTGELFF. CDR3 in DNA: TGTGCCAGCAGCCAAGCAGCGGGGGGGGCGAACACCGGGGAGCTGTTTTTT.

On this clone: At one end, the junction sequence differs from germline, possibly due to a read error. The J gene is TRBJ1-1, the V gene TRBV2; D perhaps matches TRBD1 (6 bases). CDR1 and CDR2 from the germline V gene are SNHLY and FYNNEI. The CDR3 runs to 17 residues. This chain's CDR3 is CTSPKHGQKGVDTEAFF. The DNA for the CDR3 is TGTACCAGCCCGAAACATGGCCAGAAGGGGGTAGACACTGAAGCTTTCTTT.

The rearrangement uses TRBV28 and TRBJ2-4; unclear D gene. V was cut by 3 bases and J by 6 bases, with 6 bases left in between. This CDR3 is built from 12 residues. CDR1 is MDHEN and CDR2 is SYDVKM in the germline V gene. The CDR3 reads CASSFNGNIQYF. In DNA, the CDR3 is TGTGCCAGCAGTTTTAACGGAAACATTCAGTACTTC.

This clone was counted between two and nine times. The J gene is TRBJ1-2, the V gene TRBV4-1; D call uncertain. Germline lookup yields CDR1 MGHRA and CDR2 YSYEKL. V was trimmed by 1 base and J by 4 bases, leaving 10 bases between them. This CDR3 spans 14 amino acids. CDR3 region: CASSQALPLYGYTF. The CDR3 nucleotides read TGCGCCAGCAGCCAAGCCTTACCACTCTATGGCTACACCTTC.

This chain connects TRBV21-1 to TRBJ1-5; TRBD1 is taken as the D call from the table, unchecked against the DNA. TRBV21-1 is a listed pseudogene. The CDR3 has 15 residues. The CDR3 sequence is CASSKEEGQDQPQHF. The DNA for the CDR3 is TGTGCCAGCAGCAAAGAGGAGGGACAGGATCAGCCCCAGCATTTT.

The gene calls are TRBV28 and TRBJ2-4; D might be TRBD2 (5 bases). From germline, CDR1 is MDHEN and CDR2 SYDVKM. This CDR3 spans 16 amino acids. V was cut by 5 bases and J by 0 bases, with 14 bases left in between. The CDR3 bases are TGTGCCAGCAGTCCCGGGGTGTCTCTAGCCAAAAACATTCAGTACTTC. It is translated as CASSPGVSLAKNIQYF.